The present T cell receptor beta chain was sequenced within a study of shared clonotypes between healthy human individuals (dated by TCRdb to 2019 to 2021). Regarding the study in general: Three men and two women, aged 18 to 49 years, made up the cohort. Per donor, three plates each were used for CD4 naive and CD4 memory, two for CD8 naive, and one for CD8 memory. The study deeply sequenced blood TCR repertoires of 5 or 6 healthy adults to estimate repertoire size and the extent of clonotype sharing between individuals. Different laboratories and diverse techniques were used to prepare libraries and sequence TCR repertoires, to increase sequencing depth and limit assay-specific biases. Per donor, leukapheresis produced somewhere between about 0.85 and 8.9 billion PBMCs. Findings and caveats that apply to the study as a whole: Because the study included a small number of donors, the genetic and exposure-history diversity represented was limited. When several donors were compared, the shared fraction of clonotypes was 5% to 6.5% for naive CD4, 3.5% for naive CD8, 2.3% for memory CD4, and roughly 0.4% for memory CD8. Incomplete sequencing was indicated by rarefaction of sorted-subset datasets, despite the large sequencing depth. Naive subsets generally had larger estimated clonotype richness than memory subsets did. Only blood was sampled, and tissue TCR repertoires likely differ from those in blood. Pairwise subsampling indicated that sequencing depth was expected to affect the degree of clonotype sharing among donors. Compared with non-shared clonotypes, clonotypes shared by all four sorted-subset donors had higher generation probabilities.

TCR CDR3 regions were amplified from genomic DNA by multiplex PCR using the deep immunoSEQ assay. Genomic DNA extracted from each cell subset was distributed evenly over all wells of several immunoSEQ 96-well plates, and each plate served as one replicate. For sorted subsets, 200 to 250 ng of genomic DNA, equivalent to 30,000 or so T cell genomes, went into each replicate PCR. Purified libraries were measured with a Qubit 3.0 fluorometer, size-checked on a Bioanalyzer 2100, and measured again with the KAPA Library Quantification kit. A separate single-read 150-cycle Illumina NextSeq 550 flow cell was used to sequence each immunoSEQ 96-well plate. The paper's data handling went like this. The immunoSEQ output contained only junctional sequences without quality scores, so filtering could not match that applied to full-length reads. Sequences were annotated with PyIR, a Python wrapper for IgBLAST v1.9, and V/J genes and CDR3 were assigned using IMGT germline references. Any read was removed if the V/J assignment was weak (E-value above 1e-6), the CDR3 was missing, or the read contained stop codons, out-of-frame junctions, or ambiguous translated residues. V3J clonotypes were defined as sequences sharing the same inferred V gene, J gene, and CDR3 amino acid sequence. The percentage overlap between two repertoires was calculated by dividing the number of shared unique clonotypes by the size of the smaller repertoire. RTK rarefaction, the Chao1 estimator, and Recon v2.1 estimates of unobserved clonotypes were used to assess repertoire richness. For all TCRbeta clonotypes obtained by the gDNA method from several donors, generation probabilities were computed with OLGA. The table was pulled from immuneACCESS by TCRdb, which kept in-frame rearrangements only. Such tables lose some clones; where checked, under half of the loss comes from unresolved V genes, and the rest has no known cause. V, J and clone size reflect that table, while D and trimming were determined from the DNA. A total of fewer than 3 million clones appear in this sample, 85% to 95% of them only once. Of the sample, 0.37% falls within the top ten clones.

Donors were healthy HIV-negative adults with no recently reported acute infections or vaccinations. All donors were Caucasian adults living in Nashville, Tennessee, USA. Magnetic negative selection was used to enrich CD4+ T cells, after which naive cells were positively selected on CD45RA and the negative fraction became the memory subset. Blood was obtained by leukapheresis, after which PBMCs were separated by Ficoll-Histopaque density gradient centrifugation and cryopreserved in liquid nitrogen vapor phase. Analytical flow cytometry was used to check the purity and quantity of each magnetically sorted T cell population. Each sorted fraction had its genomic DNA isolated and then quantified by UV absorbance on a Nanodrop 2000c. About this clone itself: Which antigen it targets is not known. Base qualities are missing; no much larger clone stands one base away.

V is clipped by 6 bases and J by 6 bases, and the sequence between their germline boundaries is 15 bases long. From the cysteine through the phenylalanine, the CDR3 covers 14 amino acids. Only the CDR3 portion is preserved as DNA: 42 bases, with reading frame beginning at the first base. CDR1 and CDR2 were assigned from the germline V gene as SGHAT and FQNNGV. This chain joins TRBV11-2 to TRBJ2-1; TRBD2 might be the D gene, on 6 matching bases. The sample consisted of naive CD4+ T cells from PBMCs. According to the study, the label for this sample's cell subset or site signals: CD45RA+ positively selected. The sequence came from a man between 18 and 29 years old in good health. Some clones in this sample may be carry-over from other donors' samples. CDR3 region: CASRKIPGGNEQFF. The DNA is as follows: TGTGCCAGCAGAAAAATTCCCGGGGGCAATGAGCAGTTCTTC.